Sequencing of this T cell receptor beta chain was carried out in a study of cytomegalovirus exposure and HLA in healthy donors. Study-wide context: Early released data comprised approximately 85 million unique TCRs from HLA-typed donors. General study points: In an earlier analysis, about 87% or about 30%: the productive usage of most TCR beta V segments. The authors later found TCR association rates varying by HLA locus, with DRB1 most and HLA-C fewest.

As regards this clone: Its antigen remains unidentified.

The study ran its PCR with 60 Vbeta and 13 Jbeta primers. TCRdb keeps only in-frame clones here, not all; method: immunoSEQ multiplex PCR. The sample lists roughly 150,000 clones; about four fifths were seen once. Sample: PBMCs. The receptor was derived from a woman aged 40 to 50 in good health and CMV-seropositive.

The CDR3 sequence is CASSEGRQGISGANVLTF. In DNA form, the CDR3 reads TGTGCCAGCAGTGAGGGGCGACAGGGGATCTCTGGGGCCAACGTCCTGACTTTC. This chain connects TRBV2 to TRBJ2-6; 8 bases are shared with TRBD1. V dropped 3 bases and J dropped 0; count of bases not matched to a gene: 7. Germline V lookup: CDR1 SNHLY, CDR2 FYNNEI. The CDR3 consists of 18 residues.